This TCR beta chain was captured by sequencing in a study of T-cell reconstitution after alpha-beta-depleted transplantation in children. CDR1 is SGDLS, CDR2 YYNGEE, per germline. The CDR3 has 15 residues. Between the trimmed V and J ends, which lost 3 bases and 1 base, there was a span of 10 bases. Preparation of the TCRbeta library was carried out with unique molecular identifiers. TCRdb re-derived calls from the PCR reads in MiXCR, one entry per CDR3 protein. The repertoire holds roughly 400,000 distinct CDR3 sequences, with around 21% as singletons. In this sample, this clonotype turned up a few times.

Here the sequenced sample was PBMCs from the stem cell graft donor, taken from the stem cell graft. The J gene is TRBJ2-2, the V gene TRBV9, with TRBD2 as a possible D gene (5 bases). This TCR was sampled from a human donor who donated a stem cell graft to a child with acute myeloid leukemia. CDR3 region: CASSGSGKNTGELFF. In DNA form, the CDR3 reads TGTGCCAGCAGCGGCAGCGGCAAGAACACCGGGGAGCTGTTTTTT.